The clone carrying this T cell receptor (beta chain) was counted a few times. What it recognizes is unknown. The sample is drawn from a study of response to subunit inactivated influenza vaccine. TCRdb analysed the RT-PCR reads with MiXCR anew, one entry per CDR3 protein. The sample comprises approximately 530,000 distinct CDR3 sequences, around 7.9% of which are singletons, and approximately 14% rests with the top ten. This CDR3 comprises 16 residues. V gave up 1 base and J gave up 5 bases, with 15 bases separating them. Germline CDR1 reads SGHRS; CDR2 reads YFSETQ. The study's findings and limits: Authors suggested that a seasonal influenza vaccination recruits few new T cells each time.

This rearrangement joins TRBV5-1 to TRBJ2-2; unclear D gene. This TCR derives from a man aged 50-75 years who received an inactivated influenza vaccine. The source was PBMCs from blood, collected approximately 25 months after vaccination. The CDR3 loop is CASSLSAGSGTGELFF. CDR3 in DNA: TGCGCCAGCAGCTTGTCTGCAGGCTCTGGTACCGGGGAGCTGTTTTTT. Filled out from reference TRBV5-1 and TRBJ2-2, the complete variable domain reads KAGVTQTPRYLIKTRGQQVTLSCSPISGHRSVSWYQQTPGQGLQFLFEYFSETQRNKGNFPGRFSGRQFSNSRSEMNVSTLELGDSALYLCASSLSAGSGTGELFFGEGSRLTVL.